The rows below give T cell receptor beta chains drawn from one sample of a study of blood T cell repertoires in COVID-19. Data came from immunoSEQ multiplex PCR; TCRdb stores just in-frame clones and leaves some out. The profile shows over 250,000 clones, around 86% of them singletons. The sequenced sample was peripheral blood. The receptor source for this set is a woman aged 40 to 55 who had recovered from COVID-19. CDR3s include the opening cysteine and the closing phenylalanine or tryptophan. D genes are given only for firm matches. Expanded clones are given a class, and other clones once, few, many or no size at all.

V: TRBV13; J: TRBJ1-5; D: -; size: -; CDR3: CASSLGRQPQHF; DNA: TGTGCCAGCAGCTTGGGGCGGCAGCCCCAGCATTTT
V: TRBV4-1; J: TRBJ1-2; D: -; size: few; CDR3: CASSQDRVGGRGYTF; DNA: TGCGCCAGCAGCCAAGACAGAGTCGGGGGGCGTGGCTACACCTTC
V: TRBV7-8; J: TRBJ1-2; D: -; size: -; CDR3: CASSPRRGDHWGYTF; DNA: TGTGCCAGCAGCCCCCGTCGGGGAGATCATTGGGGCTACACCTTC
V: TRBV6-1; J: TRBJ2-3; D: -; size: -; CDR3: CASSEIGGGPGDTQYF; DNA: TGTGCCAGCAGTGAAATCGGCGGGGGCCCTGGCGATACGCAGTATTTT
V: TRBV5-6; J: TRBJ2-2; D: TRBD2; size: -; CDR3: CASSLGLSGGAPGELFF; DNA: TGTGCCAGCAGCTTGGGTCTTAGCGGGGGGGCCCCCGGGGAGCTGTTTTTT
V: TRBV2; J: TRBJ1-4; D: -; size: -; CDR3: CASRELNEKLFF; DNA: TGTGCCAGCAGGGAATTAAATGAAAAACTGTTTTTT
V: TRBV3-1/TRBV3-2; J: TRBJ1-1; D: TRBD1; size: -; CDR3: CASSPPGQARGPDIYTEAFF; DNA: TGTGCCAGCAGCCCTCCGGGACAGGCCCGAGGCCCCGATATCTACACTGAAGCTTTCTTT
V: TRBV24-1; J: TRBJ2-1; D: -; size: -; CDR3: CATSDSGGSYNEQFF; DNA: TGTGCCACCAGTGATTCCGGGGGTTCCTACAATGAGCAGTTCTTC
V: TRBV27; J: TRBJ1-2; D: TRBD1; size: -; CDR3: CASRTRTGRYYGYTF; DNA: TGTGCCAGCAGGACAAGGACAGGGAGGTACTATGGCTACACCTTC
V: TRBV15; J: TRBJ2-5; D: TRBD1; size: -; CDR3: CATSRDQGAWETQYF; DNA: TGTGCCACCAGCAGAGATCAGGGGGCGTGGGAGACCCAGTACTTC
V: TRBV7-3; J: TRBJ2-2; D: -; size: -; CDR3: CASSLNVVADTGELFF; DNA: TGTGCCAGCAGCTTAAACGTGGTGGCAGACACCGGGGAGCTGTTTTTT
V: TRBV5-1; J: TRBJ2-3; D: TRBD1; size: -; CDR3: CASSFSGTGGDTQYF; DNA: TGCGCCAGCAGCTTCAGCGGGACAGGGGGAGATACGCAGTATTTT
V: TRBV7-7; J: TRBJ2-3; D: TRBD1; size: once; CDR3: CASSPTGGTQYF; DNA: TGTGCCAGCAGCCCCACAGGGGGTACGCAGTATTTT
V: TRBV5-1; J: TRBJ1-2; D: -; size: -; CDR3: CASRAWDGGRIAANYGYTF; DNA: TGCGCCAGCAGGGCATGGGACGGAGGGCGGATAGCAGCTAACTATGGCTACACCTTC
V: TRBV3-1/TRBV3-2; J: TRBJ2-5; D: -; size: -; CDR3: CASSQGGRIQETQYF; DNA: TGTGCCAGCAGCCAGGGGGGGCGGATCCAAGAGACCCAGTACTTC
V: TRBV30; J: TRBJ2-1; D: TRBD2; size: -; CDR3: CAWAPRGGYWDEQFF; DNA: TGTGCCTGGGCCCCCCGGGGGGGCTACTGGGATGAGCAGTTCTTC
V: TRBV9; J: TRBJ2-6; D: -; size: once; CDR3: CASSAPLDRNSGANVLTF; DNA: TGTGCCAGCAGCGCCCCCCTCGACAGGAACTCTGGGGCCAACGTCCTGACTTTC
V: TRBV19; J: TRBJ1-1; D: -; size: -; CDR3: CASSIRGRIMNTEAFF; DNA: TGTGCCAGTAGTATCAGGGGACGGATCATGAACACTGAAGCTTTCTTT
V: TRBV5-6; J: TRBJ2-2; D: TRBD1; size: -; CDR3: CASSWATGTGETGELFF; DNA: TGTGCCAGCAGCTGGGCCACCGGGACAGGGGAAACCGGGGAGCTGTTTTTT
V: TRBV30; J: TRBJ2-1; D: -; size: -; CDR3: CAWSVRRGGTYNEQFF; DNA: TGTGCCTGGAGTGTTCGCAGGGGTGGGACCTACAATGAGCAGTTCTTC
V: TRBV7-9; J: TRBJ2-5; D: TRBD2; size: -; CDR3: CASSPWTRLQETQYF; DNA: TGTGCCAGCAGCCCCTGGACTAGACTACAAGAGACCCAGTACTTC
V: TRBV19; J: TRBJ2-1; D: TRBD2; size: -; CDR3: CASSRTSGGYNEQFF; DNA: TGTGCCAGTAGTCGGACTAGCGGGGGTTACAATGAGCAGTTCTTC
V: TRBV28; J: TRBJ1-5; D: TRBD1; size: -; CDR3: CASSRTGALRPQHF; DNA: TGTGCCAGCAGTCGGACAGGGGCCTTGAGGCCCCAGCATTTT
V: TRBV3-1/TRBV3-2; J: TRBJ1-4; D: -; size: once; CDR3: CASSQGPDEKLFF; DNA: TGTGCCAGCAGCCAAGGGCCAGATGAAAAACTGTTTTTT
V: TRBV9; J: TRBJ1-2; D: -; size: few; CDR3: CASSATEEVYGYTF; DNA: TGTGCCAGCAGCGCCACAGAGGAGGTCTATGGCTACACCTTC
V: TRBV7-3; J: TRBJ1-1; D: -; size: -; CDR3: CASSPQGRDTEAFF; DNA: TGTGCCAGCAGCCCGCAGGGGCGGGACACTGAAGCTTTCTTT
V: TRBV6-2/TRBV6-3; J: TRBJ2-7; D: -; size: -; CDR3: CASSWPPRDTSYEQYF; DNA: TGTGCCAGCAGTTGGCCCCCCCGGGACACATCCTACGAGCAGTACTTC
V: TRBV5-1; J: TRBJ2-5; D: TRBD2; size: -; CDR3: CASSASGGQETQYF; DNA: TGCGCCAGCAGTGCTTCGGGGGGGCAAGAGACCCAGTACTTC
V: TRBV4-2; J: TRBJ2-7; D: -; size: few; CDR3: CASMPGPGRSYEQYF; DNA: TGTGCCAGCATGCCAGGGCCGGGGAGGTCCTACGAGCAGTACTTC
V: TRBV10-2; J: TRBJ1-1; D: -; size: -; CDR3: CASRAIAGTMNTEAFF; DNA: TGCGCCAGCAGAGCAATAGCCGGGACAATGAACACTGAAGCTTTCTTT
V: TRBV6-1; J: TRBJ1-2; D: TRBD1; size: -; CDR3: CASSDQTGDYGYTF; DNA: TGTGCCAGCAGTGACCAGACAGGGGACTATGGCTACACCTTC
V: TRBV9; J: TRBJ1-2; D: -; size: -; CDR3: CASSVGAVSFYGYTF; DNA: TGTGCCAGCAGCGTAGGGGCAGTCTCCTTCTATGGCTACACCTTC
V: TRBV18; J: TRBJ1-2; D: TRBD1; size: -; CDR3: CASSPQGARLGYTF; DNA: TGTGCCAGCTCACCACAGGGGGCGAGGTTGGGCTACACCTTC
V: TRBV11-2; J: TRBJ1-1; D: -; size: once; CDR3: CASSFPEGTEAFF; DNA: TGTGCCAGCAGCTTCCCGGAGGGGACTGAAGCTTTCTTT
V: TRBV9; J: TRBJ2-7; D: -; size: -; CDR3: CASSVGQAPFSYEQYF; DNA: TGTGCCAGCAGCGTAGGACAGGCGCCATTCTCCTACGAGCAGTACTTC
V: TRBV7-6; J: TRBJ2-7; D: -; size: -; CDR3: CASSLAGGEQYF; DNA: TGTGCCAGCAGCTTAGCAGGAGGCGAGCAGTACTTC
V: TRBV7-8; J: TRBJ2-7; D: -; size: -; CDR3: CAYSGGTRDEQYF; DNA: TGTGCCTACTCCGGAGGGACGAGGGACGAGCAGTACTTC
V: TRBV5-1; J: TRBJ1-4; D: -; size: -; CDR3: CASSLNPGYEKLFF; DNA: TGCGCCAGCAGCTTAAACCCGGGGTATGAAAAACTGTTTTTT
V: TRBV7-6; J: TRBJ1-3; D: TRBD1; size: -; CDR3: CASSFDRGSGNTIYF; DNA: TGTGCCAGCAGCTTCGACAGGGGCTCTGGAAACACCATATATTTT
V: TRBV27; J: TRBJ2-1; D: -; size: -; CDR3: CASSPRDLGDEQFF; DNA: TGTGCCAGCAGTCCCAGGGACTTAGGCGATGAGCAGTTCTTC
V: TRBV6-6; J: TRBJ2-5; D: -; size: -; CDR3: CASSTGHIQYF; DNA: TGTGCCAGCAGTACCGGACATATCCAGTACTTC
V: TRBV3-1/TRBV3-2; J: TRBJ1-2; D: -; size: -; CDR3: CASSQDPAGGRHYGYTF; DNA: TGTGCCAGCAGCCAAGACCCAGCGGGGGGACGGCACTATGGCTACACCTTC
V: TRBV4-1; J: TRBJ2-2; D: -; size: -; CDR3: CASSQGAGAILVPGELFF; DNA: TGCGCCAGCAGCCAAGGGGCAGGGGCTATCTTGGTCCCCGGGGAGCTGTTTTTT